This is a list of T cell receptor beta chains from one sample in a study of beta chain features in type 1 diabetes. Repertoires were generated with immunoSEQ multiplex PCR, while TCRdb's copy carries only in-frame clones and drops some. The sample consists of hundreds of thousands of clones, roughly an eighth of them appearing once. Sequencing used naive CD4+ T cells from blood. The receptors here all came from a man between 25 and 39 years old with type 1 diabetes. The CDR3 runs from the conserved cysteine through the conserved F or W. D genes are given only for firm matches. Rows may omit the clone size; those that give it use once, few, many or a size class.

d_gene: TRBD2
j_gene: TRBJ2-1
v_gene: TRBV7-9
abundance: .
CDR3aa: CASTLAATVTSEQFF
CDR3nt: TGTGCCAGCACCCTAGCGGCCACAGTAACCAGTGAGCAGTTCTTC

d_gene: TRBD2
j_gene: TRBJ2-1
v_gene: TRBV7-3
abundance: .
CDR3aa: CASSQTLAGVRNEQFF
CDR3nt: TGTGCCAGCAGCCAAACACTAGCGGGAGTAAGGAATGAGCAGTTCTTC

d_gene: TRBD1
j_gene: TRBJ1-1
v_gene: TRBV5-1
abundance: few
CDR3aa: CASSNLGTGNTEAFF
CDR3nt: TGCGCCAGCAGCAACCTCGGGACAGGGAACACTGAAGCTTTCTTT

d_gene: TRBD1
j_gene: TRBJ2-7
v_gene: TRBV29-1
abundance: few
CDR3aa: CSVGLTGGNYEQYF
CDR3nt: TGCAGCGTTGGACTGACAGGGGGCAACTACGAGCAGTACTTC

d_gene: .
j_gene: TRBJ2-4
v_gene: TRBV5-1
abundance: .
CDR3aa: CASSPQVAKNIQYF
CDR3nt: TGCGCCAGCAGCCCCCAGGTGGCCAAAAACATTCAGTACTTC

d_gene: TRBD2
j_gene: TRBJ2-1
v_gene: TRBV19
abundance: .
CDR3aa: CASSMGLAAYNEQFF
CDR3nt: TGTGCCAGTAGTATGGGACTAGCGGCTTACAATGAGCAGTTCTTC

d_gene: TRBD2
j_gene: TRBJ2-4
v_gene: TRBV28
abundance: few
CDR3aa: CASSSPGLRGGKNIQYF
CDR3nt: TGTGCCAGCAGTTCCCCGGGCCTCCGGGGGGGCAAAAACATTCAGTACTTC

d_gene: .
j_gene: TRBJ1-1
v_gene: TRBV18
abundance: few
CDR3aa: CASSPGHTNTEAFF
CDR3nt: TGTGCCAGCTCACCAGGACATACGAACACTGAAGCTTTCTTT

d_gene: .
j_gene: TRBJ2-5
v_gene: TRBV28
abundance: .
CDR3aa: CASSTPGRPGAQYF
CDR3nt: TGTGCCAGCAGTACCCCCGGGCGACCGGGGGCCCAGTACTTC

d_gene: .
j_gene: TRBJ2-3
v_gene: TRBV6-5
abundance: few
CDR3aa: CASSLWGGDTQYF
CDR3nt: TGTGCCAGCAGTTTATGGGGAGGAGATACGCAGTATTTT

d_gene: TRBD2
j_gene: TRBJ2-7
v_gene: TRBV27
abundance: few
CDR3aa: CASSLASGTAYEQYF
CDR3nt: TGTGCCAGCAGTTTAGCTAGCGGGACCGCCTACGAGCAGTACTTC

d_gene: .
j_gene: TRBJ2-7
v_gene: TRBV11-1
abundance: few
CDR3aa: CASSLRRDPPYEQYF
CDR3nt: TGTGCCAGCAGCTTACGGCGGGATCCCCCCTACGAGCAGTACTTC

d_gene: TRBD1
j_gene: TRBJ1-1
v_gene: TRBV2
abundance: .
CDR3aa: CASRLTGDYTEAFF
CDR3nt: TGTGCCAGCAGGCTCACAGGGGACTACACTGAAGCTTTCTTT

d_gene: TRBD1
j_gene: TRBJ2-5
v_gene: TRBV19
abundance: few
CDR3aa: CASSPRTGSRETQYF
CDR3nt: TGTGCCAGTAGTCCCCGGACAGGTTCAAGGGAGACCCAGTACTTC

d_gene: TRBD1
j_gene: TRBJ2-7
v_gene: TRBV28
abundance: .
CDR3aa: CASSFAGTGGLEQYF
CDR3nt: TGTGCCAGCAGTTTTGCTGGGACAGGGGGCCTCGAGCAGTACTTC

d_gene: TRBD2
j_gene: TRBJ2-2
v_gene: TRBV5-4
abundance: few
CDR3aa: CASSLVAGGSPGELFF
CDR3nt: TGTGCCAGCAGCTTGGTGGCGGGAGGGTCACCCGGGGAGCTGTTTTTT

d_gene: TRBD1
j_gene: TRBJ1-2
v_gene: TRBV6-4
abundance: few
CDR3aa: CASSPQGDHVYGYTF
CDR3nt: TGTGCCAGCAGCCCTCAGGGGGACCACGTCTATGGCTACACCTTC

d_gene: .
j_gene: TRBJ1-5
v_gene: TRBV30
abundance: few
CDR3aa: CAWSVGGNQPQHF
CDR3nt: TGTGCCTGGAGTGTAGGGGGAAATCAGCCCCAGCATTTT

d_gene: TRBD1
j_gene: TRBJ2-7
v_gene: TRBV9
abundance: .
CDR3aa: CASSVGDRGAYEQYF
CDR3nt: TGTGCCAGCAGCGTAGGGGACAGGGGAGCCTACGAGCAGTACTTC

d_gene: TRBD2
j_gene: TRBJ2-7
v_gene: TRBV9
abundance: .
CDR3aa: CASSGIAGGVYEQYF
CDR3nt: TGTGCCAGCAGCGGAATAGCGGGGGGAGTGTACGAGCAGTACTTC

d_gene: TRBD2
j_gene: TRBJ2-1
v_gene: TRBV29-1
abundance: .
CDR3aa: CSVESGDSSSYNEQFF
CDR3nt: TGCAGCGTTGAGAGCGGGGACTCAAGCTCCTACAATGAGCAGTTCTTC

d_gene: TRBD1
j_gene: TRBJ1-2
v_gene: TRBV6-5
abundance: .
CDR3aa: CASSYSGQGGSYGYTF
CDR3nt: TGTGCCAGCAGTTACTCGGGACAGGGAGGCTCATACGGCTACACCTTC

d_gene: TRBD1
j_gene: TRBJ1-1
v_gene: TRBV6-1
abundance: few
CDR3aa: CASKDRDEAFF
CDR3nt: TGTGCCAGCAAAGACAGGGATGAAGCTTTCTTT

d_gene: TRBD2
j_gene: TRBJ2-7
v_gene: TRBV30
abundance: few
CDR3aa: CAWSPGLAGIDEQYF
CDR3nt: TGTGCCTGGAGTCCGGGACTAGCGGGGATAGACGAGCAGTACTTC

d_gene: .
j_gene: TRBJ2-1
v_gene: TRBV5-4
abundance: .
CDR3aa: CASSLGHQSSGNEQFF
CDR3nt: TGTGCCAGCAGCTTGGGACACCAATCAAGTGGCAATGAGCAGTTCTTC

d_gene: .
j_gene: TRBJ2-2
v_gene: TRBV14
abundance: .
CDR3aa: CASSQGQNTGELFF
CDR3nt: TGTGCCAGCAGCCAAGGGCAAAACACCGGGGAGCTGTTTTTT

d_gene: TRBD1
j_gene: TRBJ2-7
v_gene: TRBV4-2
abundance: .
CDR3aa: CASSQDFGQGGHEQYF
CDR3nt: TGTGCCAGCAGCCAAGATTTTGGACAGGGCGGCCACGAGCAGTACTTC

d_gene: TRBD1
j_gene: TRBJ2-2
v_gene: TRBV6-1
abundance: few
CDR3aa: CASRLDRANTGELFF
CDR3nt: TGTGCCAGCAGATTAGACAGGGCGAACACCGGGGAGCTGTTTTTT

d_gene: TRBD1
j_gene: TRBJ2-5
v_gene: TRBV5-4
abundance: few
CDR3aa: CASSLSGRGRETQYF
CDR3nt: TGTGCCAGCAGCTTGTCAGGCAGGGGGCGGGAGACCCAGTACTTC

d_gene: TRBD2
j_gene: TRBJ2-1
v_gene: TRBV18
abundance: .
CDR3aa: CASSPGTSYDEQFF
CDR3nt: TGTGCCAGCTCACCCGGGACTAGCTACGATGAGCAGTTCTTC

d_gene: .
j_gene: TRBJ2-6
v_gene: TRBV9
abundance: .
CDR3aa: CASSSADGANVLTF
CDR3nt: TGTGCCAGCTCCAGCGCCGACGGGGCCAACGTCCTGACTTTC

d_gene: .
j_gene: TRBJ2-1
v_gene: TRBV5-1
abundance: .
CDR3aa: CASSFSRPSYNEQFF
CDR3nt: TGCGCCAGCAGCTTTAGCCGACCCTCCTACAATGAGCAGTTCTTC

d_gene: TRBD1
j_gene: TRBJ2-7
v_gene: TRBV6-6
abundance: few
CDR3aa: CASKSRDRTYEQYF
CDR3nt: TGTGCCAGCAAATCCCGGGACAGAACCTACGAGCAGTACTTC

d_gene: .
j_gene: TRBJ2-2
v_gene: TRBV15
abundance: .
CDR3aa: CATISTLANTGELFF
CDR3nt: TGTGCCACCATCTCCACCCTAGCGAACACCGGGGAGCTGTTTTTT

d_gene: TRBD1
j_gene: TRBJ2-1
v_gene: TRBV11-2
abundance: few
CDR3aa: CASMLRDRPNNEQFF
CDR3nt: TGTGCCAGCATGCTCCGGGACAGGCCCAACAATGAGCAGTTCTTC

d_gene: TRBD1
j_gene: TRBJ2-2
v_gene: TRBV7-9
abundance: .
CDR3aa: CASSLAEGADTGELFF
CDR3nt: TGTGCCAGCAGCTTAGCAGAGGGGGCGGACACCGGGGAGCTGTTTTTT

d_gene: .
j_gene: TRBJ1-3
v_gene: TRBV29-1
abundance: few
CDR3aa: CSVEWAGPGNTIYF
CDR3nt: TGCAGCGTTGAATGGGCAGGCCCTGGAAACACCATATATTTT

d_gene: TRBD2
j_gene: TRBJ2-1
v_gene: TRBV5-4
abundance: few
CDR3aa: CASSLELAGSYNEQFF
CDR3nt: TGTGCCAGCAGCTTGGAACTAGCGGGCTCCTACAATGAGCAGTTCTTC

d_gene: .
j_gene: TRBJ2-7
v_gene: TRBV5-1
abundance: few
CDR3aa: CASSLVTAGSYEQYF
CDR3nt: TGCGCCAGCAGCTTGGTGACCGCGGGCTCCTACGAGCAGTACTTC

d_gene: .
j_gene: TRBJ2-7
v_gene: TRBV7-2
abundance: once
CDR3aa: CASSLASREQYF
CDR3nt: TGTGCCAGCAGCTTAGCGTCTCGCGAGCAGTACTTC

d_gene: TRBD2
j_gene: TRBJ2-1
v_gene: TRBV11-1
abundance: few
CDR3aa: CASSLKLAHEQFF
CDR3nt: TGTGCCAGCAGCTTAAAACTAGCGCATGAGCAGTTCTTC

d_gene: .
j_gene: TRBJ2-7
v_gene: TRBV7-2
abundance: .
CDR3aa: CASSLERTHTYEQYF
CDR3nt: TGTGCCAGCAGCTTAGAGCGGACTCATACCTACGAGCAGTACTTC

d_gene: TRBD1
j_gene: TRBJ1-1
v_gene: TRBV28
abundance: .
CDR3aa: CASSSPGTGNTEAFF
CDR3nt: TGTGCCAGCAGTTCCCCCGGGACAGGGAACACTGAAGCTTTCTTT

d_gene: .
j_gene: TRBJ1-4
v_gene: TRBV7-9
abundance: few
CDR3aa: CASSLSGRRKYEKLFF
CDR3nt: TGTGCCAGCAGCTTATCAGGGAGGAGGAAGTATGAAAAACTGTTTTTT

d_gene: .
j_gene: TRBJ1-2
v_gene: TRBV9
abundance: .
CDR3aa: CASSTPVAANYGYTF
CDR3nt: TGTGCCAGCAGCACCCCGGTAGCCGCTAACTATGGCTACACCTTC

d_gene: .
j_gene: TRBJ2-1
v_gene: TRBV7-3
abundance: few
CDR3aa: CASSPGQYNEQFF
CDR3nt: TGTGCCAGCAGCCCAGGACAGTACAATGAGCAGTTCTTC

d_gene: TRBD2
j_gene: TRBJ2-1
v_gene: TRBV30
abundance: .
CDR3aa: CAWRASGFNEQFF
CDR3nt: TGTGCCTGGAGGGCTAGCGGGTTCAATGAGCAGTTCTTC

d_gene: TRBD1
j_gene: TRBJ2-2
v_gene: TRBV27
abundance: few
CDR3aa: CASSLQQGAAGELFF
CDR3nt: TGTGCCAGCAGTTTACAGCAGGGGGCGGCCGGGGAGCTGTTTTTT

d_gene: TRBD2
j_gene: TRBJ2-1
v_gene: TRBV7-9
abundance: few
CDR3aa: CASSARSGSIEQFF
CDR3nt: TGTGCCAGCAGCGCTCGTAGCGGGAGCATTGAGCAGTTCTTC

d_gene: .
j_gene: TRBJ2-5
v_gene: TRBV9
abundance: few
CDR3aa: CASSVAKGGLETQYF
CDR3nt: TGTGCCAGCAGCGTAGCTAAGGGAGGTTTGGAGACCCAGTACTTC

d_gene: TRBD1
j_gene: TRBJ2-5
v_gene: TRBV5-1
abundance: few
CDR3aa: CASSPGTGRETQYF
CDR3nt: TGCGCCAGCAGCCCCGGGACAGGGCGGGAGACCCAGTACTTC

d_gene: TRBD1
j_gene: TRBJ1-2
v_gene: TRBV5-4
abundance: .
CDR3aa: CASSPNQRTQGVAGYTF
CDR3nt: TGTGCCAGCAGCCCCAATCAGAGAACACAGGGGGTGGCTGGCTACACCTTC

d_gene: TRBD1
j_gene: TRBJ1-2
v_gene: TRBV28
abundance: few
CDR3aa: CASSNGQGTGYTF
CDR3nt: TGTGCCAGCAGTAATGGACAGGGAACTGGCTACACCTTC